What follows describes a single TCR beta chain. No antigen is known for it. The CDR3 is 13 residues long. Germline CDR1 and CDR2: SQVTM and ANQGSEA. Trimming took 6 bases from V and 5 from J; bases not matched to a gene: 9. This record comes from a study of shared clonotypes between healthy human individuals. General study findings and limits: Limitation of the genetic and exposure-history diversity represented came from the few donors.

Generated by immunoSEQ multiplex PCR, the TCRdb table keeps only in-frame clones and is missing some. Of 2 million to 3 million clones in the sample, approximately 94% were seen once. The donor population consisted of healthy HIV-negative adults with no recent acute infections or vaccinations. Naive CD4+ cells were CD45RA-selected; the remaining cells were memory. The chain uses TRBV29-1 and TRBJ2-7; TRBD2 matches at 8 bases. The clonotype was recovered from a man between 18 and 35 years old in good health. Some clones in this sample may be carry-over from other donors' samples. Sequences were obtained from naive CD4+ T cells from PBMCs. The subset was: CD45RA+ positively selected. The CDR3 sequence is CSVVSGMRHEQYF. As DNA, the CDR3 is TGCAGCGTCGTTAGCGGGATGAGACACGAGCAGTACTTC.